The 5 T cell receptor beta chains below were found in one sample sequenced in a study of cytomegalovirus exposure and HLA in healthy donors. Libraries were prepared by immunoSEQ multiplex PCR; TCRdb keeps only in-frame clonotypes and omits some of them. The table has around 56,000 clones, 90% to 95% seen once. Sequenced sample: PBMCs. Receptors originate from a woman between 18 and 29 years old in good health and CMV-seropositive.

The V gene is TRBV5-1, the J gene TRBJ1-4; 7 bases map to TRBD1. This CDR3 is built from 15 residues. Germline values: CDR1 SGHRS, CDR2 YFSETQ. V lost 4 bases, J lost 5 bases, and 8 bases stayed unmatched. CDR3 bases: TGCGCCAGCAGCAGTACAGGGGCTGGGAATGAAAAACTGTTTTTT. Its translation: CASSSTGAGNEKLFF.

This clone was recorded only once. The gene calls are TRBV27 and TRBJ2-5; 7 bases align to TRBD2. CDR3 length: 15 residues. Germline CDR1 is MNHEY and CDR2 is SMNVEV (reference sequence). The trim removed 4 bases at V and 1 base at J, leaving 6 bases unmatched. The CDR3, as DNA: TGTGCCAGCAGTTCATGGGGGGGGGTCCAAGAGACCCAGTACTTC. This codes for CASSSWGGVQETQYF.

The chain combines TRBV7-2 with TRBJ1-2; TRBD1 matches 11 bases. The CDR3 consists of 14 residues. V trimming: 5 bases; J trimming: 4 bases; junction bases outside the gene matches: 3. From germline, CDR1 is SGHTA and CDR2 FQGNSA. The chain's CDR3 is CASSPDRGLYGYTF. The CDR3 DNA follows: TGTGCCAGCAGCCCGGACAGGGGGCTCTATGGCTACACCTTC.

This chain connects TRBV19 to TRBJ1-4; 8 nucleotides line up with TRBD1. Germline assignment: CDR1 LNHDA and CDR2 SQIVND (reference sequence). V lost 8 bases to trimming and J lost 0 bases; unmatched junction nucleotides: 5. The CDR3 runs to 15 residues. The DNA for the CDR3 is TGTGCCAGTCAGGGGGCCCCCCCAACTAATGAAAAACTGTTTTTT. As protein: CASQGAPPTNEKLFF.

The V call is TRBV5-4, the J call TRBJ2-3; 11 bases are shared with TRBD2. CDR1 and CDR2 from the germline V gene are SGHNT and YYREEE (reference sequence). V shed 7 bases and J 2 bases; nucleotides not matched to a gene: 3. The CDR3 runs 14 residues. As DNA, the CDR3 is TGTGCCAGCGCGACTAGCGGGGTCACAGATACGCAGTATTTT. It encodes CASATSGVTDTQYF.